The 15 T cell receptor beta chains reported below all come from one sample, sequenced in a study of beta chain features in type 1 diabetes. Study conclusions and caveats: Across all four CD4+ subsets, people with type 1 diabetes showed modestly shorter TCRB CDR3s.

Expressed TCRB transcripts were sequenced, since all the RNA that had been isolated was reverse transcribed. Clones were read by immunoSEQ multiplex PCR, and TCRdb kept only the in-frame ones, dropping some. The table records about 650,000 clones, roughly an eighth of them present only once. No antigen is known for these receptors. The sample taken for sequencing was naive CD4+ T cells from blood. All receptors come from a man aged 25 to 40 with type 1 diabetes.

In its sample, this clone was seen a few times. The CDR3 DNA is TGTGCCAGCGGACAGGGCTTCTACGAGCAGTACTTC. Residues: CASGQGFYEQYF. The gene calls are TRBV28 and TRBJ2-7, with 8 bases fitting TRBD1. CDR3 length: 12 amino acids. The V gene's germline CDR1 is MDHEN and CDR2 SYDVKM. V dropped 8 bases and J dropped 3; count of bases not matched to a gene: 3.

This clone was counted only a few times. This sequence joins TRBV7-2 and TRBJ1-6; possibly TRBD1 for D (5 bases). Between the trimmed V and J ends, which lost 4 bases and 9 bases, there was a span of 16 bases. The germline CDR1 and CDR2 sequences are SGHTA and FQGNSA. The CDR3 spans 15 residues. The DNA for the CDR3 is TGTGCCAGCAGCTCGGACACAACAGGCGGTTCACCCCTCCACTTT. Translated, it gives CASSSDTTGGSPLHF.

In its sample, this clone was seen a few times. The chain is built from TRBV9 and TRBJ2-1; 9 bases map to TRBD2. Germline CDR1 is SGDLS and CDR2 is YYNGEE. CDR3 length: 14 residues. The trim removed 2 bases at V and 9 bases at J, leaving 6 bases unmatched. For the CDR3, the DNA is TGTGCCAGCAGCGTCCCCGGACTAGCGCGTGAGCAGTTCTTC. It is translated as CASSVPGLAREQFF.

V is TRBV19 and J is TRBJ2-3; D is perhaps TRBD1 (6 bases). Germline values: CDR1 LNHDA, CDR2 SQIVND (reference sequence). Trimming took 5 bases from V and 5 from J, leaving 11 bases between them. CDR3 length equals 13 residues. The CDR3 is CASSSGQLDTQYF. CDR3 in DNA: TGTGCCAGTAGTTCAGGACAGCTAGATACGCAGTATTTT.

This clone was observed a few times. The V call is TRBV6-6, the J call TRBJ1-4; possible D gene TRBD1, 5 bases. The CDR3 has 15 residues. Deletions cut 10 bases from V and 6 bases from J, with 21 bases between. CDR1 MNHNY and CDR2 SVGAGI come from the germline V gene (reference sequence). For the CDR3, the DNA is TGTGCCACCCGAGATGGGGGTTCGGTCGATGAAAAACTGTTTTTT. Its protein is CATRDGGSVDEKLFF.

Note on this clone: At one end the junction does not follow the germline gene, possibly because of a read error. V is TRBV6-5 and J is TRBJ2-7; 9 positions agree with TRBD1. The CDR3 is 15 amino acids. CDR1 and CDR2 from the germline V gene are MNHEY and SVGAGI. CDR3 sequence (DNA): TGTGCCAGCAGCTACTTAAAGGACAGGGGTAACGAGCAGTACTTC. Its translation: CASSYLKDRGNEQYF.

The gene calls are TRBV7-2 and TRBJ1-2; D ambiguous. V was trimmed by 2 bases and J by 1 base, leaving 17 bases between them. This CDR3 is 17 amino acids long. Germline V gene sequence: CDR1 SGHTA, CDR2 FQGNSA. CDR3 amino acids: CASSLLSLQLNNYGYTF. The CDR3 bases are TGTGCCAGCAGCTTACTGTCGTTGCAGCTAAATAACTATGGCTACACCTTC. Drawing the rest from reference TRBV7-2 and TRBJ1-2, the complete variable domain is GAGVSQSPSNKVTEKGKDVELRCDPISGHTALYWYRQSLGQGLEFLIYFQGNSAPDKSGLPSDRFSAERTGGSVSTLTIQRTQQEDSAVYLCASSLLSLQLNNYGYTFGSGTRLTVV.

This rearrangement joins TRBV19 to TRBJ2-2; a possible D gene is TRBD1 (6 bases). The length of the CDR3 is 14 residues. Germline V gives CDR1 LNHDA, CDR2 SQIVND (reference sequence). Trimming removed 7 bases from V and 2 bases from J, with 11 bases in between. DNA for the CDR3: TGTGCCAGTACCGGGACACCAAACACCGGGGAGCTGTTTTTT. Its translation is CASTGTPNTGELFF.

V usage is TRBV5-8 and J usage is TRBJ1-2; D gene unclear. Per the germline V gene, CDR1 is SGHTS and CDR2 is YDEGEE. CDR3 size: 13 residues. V was clipped by 5 bases and J by 2 bases, with 10 bases between them. Written as DNA, the CDR3 is TGTGCCAGCAGGCCGTTTGCAAACTATGGCTACACCTTC. Translating gives CASRPFANYGYTF.

V and J are TRBV15 and TRBJ2-1, with D possibly matching TRBD2 (6 bases). V was trimmed by 0 bases and J by 10 bases, leaving 10 bases between them. The CDR3 has 13 amino acids. Germline V gives CDR1 LNHNV, CDR2 YYDKDF (reference sequence). CDR3 sequence reads: CATSRDPREEQFF. The CDR3 nucleotides are TGTGCCACCAGCAGAGACCCCCGGGAGGAGCAGTTCTTC.

Of note for this clone: Other DNA sequences from this sample encode an identical CDR3 as well. V is TRBV5-1 and J is TRBJ2-1; D unresolved. V was shortened by 5 bases and J by 3 bases, with 6 bases between the two germline ends. The CDR3 spans 12 residues. The germline V gene has CDR1 SGHRS and CDR2 YFSETQ. In DNA form, the CDR3 reads TGCGCCAGCAGTCTTAACTACAATGAGCAGTTCTTC. It yields the protein CASSLNYNEQFF.

The chain recombines TRBV19 with TRBJ1-2; TRBD1 aligns across 7 bases. Germline values: CDR1 LNHDA, CDR2 SQIVND (reference sequence). The length of the CDR3 is 15 residues. The ends lost 3 bases at V and 0 bases at J; junction bases unmatched: 4. CDR3 nucleotide sequence: TGTGCCAGTAGTATCGGAGGGGGCGCTAACTATGGCTACACCTTC. The encoded protein is CASSIGGGANYGYTF.

A word on this clone: This sample also contains other DNA sequences that code for the same CDR3. The genes are TRBV25-1 and TRBJ1-2, with TRBD1 matching 11 bases. CDR1 MGHDK and CDR2 SYGVNS come from the germline V gene. With V trimmed by 3 bases and J by 4 bases, 1 base remained unmatched. The CDR3 has 14 amino acids. This CDR3 is CASSEGQGVYGYTF. The CDR3 region has the DNA TGTGCCAGCAGTGAGGGACAGGGGGTCTATGGCTACACCTTC.

This clone showed up just a few times. This chain uses TRBV6-5 with TRBJ2-1; 10 bases line up with TRBD1. V was clipped by 5 bases and J by 5 bases; unmatched bases: 6. The CDR3 loop spans 15 amino acids. Germline V CDR1 and CDR2: MNHEY, SVGAGI. The CDR3 loop reads CASSAGTGANNEQFF. The CDR3, as DNA: TGTGCCAGCAGTGCCGGGACAGGGGCCAACAATGAGCAGTTCTTC.

The rearrangement uses TRBV30 and TRBJ1-2, with 7 bases lining up with TRBD1. J lost 3 bases, V lost 1 base, and 5 bases had no gene match. The CDR3 consists of 14 residues. Germline-derived CDR1 and CDR2 are GTSNPN and SVGIG (reference sequence). In DNA, the CDR3 is TGTGCCTGGAGTGGATACGGGACAGACTATGGCTACACCTTC. Its translation: CAWSGYGTDYGYTF.